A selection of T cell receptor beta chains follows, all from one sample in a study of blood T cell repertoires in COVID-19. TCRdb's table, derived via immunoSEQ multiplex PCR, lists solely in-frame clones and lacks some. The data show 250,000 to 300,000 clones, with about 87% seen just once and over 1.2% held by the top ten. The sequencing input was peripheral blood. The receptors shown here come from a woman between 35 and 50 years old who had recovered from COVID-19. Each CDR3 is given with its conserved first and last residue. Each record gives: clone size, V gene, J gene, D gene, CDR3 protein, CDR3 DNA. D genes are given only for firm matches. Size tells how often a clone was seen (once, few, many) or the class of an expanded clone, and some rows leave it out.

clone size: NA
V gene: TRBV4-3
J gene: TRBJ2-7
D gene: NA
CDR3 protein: CASSQDIESYEQYF
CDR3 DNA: TGCGCCAGCAGCCAAGATATAGAGTCCTACGAGCAGTACTTC

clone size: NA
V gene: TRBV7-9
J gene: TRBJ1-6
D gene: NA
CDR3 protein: CASTQDFGGAPLHF
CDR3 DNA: TGTGCCAGCACCCAAGATTTTGGCGGAGCACCCCTCCACTTT

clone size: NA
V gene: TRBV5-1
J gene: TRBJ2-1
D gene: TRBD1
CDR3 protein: CASTMNRGLDEQFF
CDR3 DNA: TGCGCCAGCACCATGAACAGGGGGCTCGATGAGCAGTTCTTC

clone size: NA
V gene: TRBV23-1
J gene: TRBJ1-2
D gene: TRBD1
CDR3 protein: CASRGQGAKGYTF
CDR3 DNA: TGCGCCAGCAGAGGACAGGGGGCGAAGGGCTACACCTTC

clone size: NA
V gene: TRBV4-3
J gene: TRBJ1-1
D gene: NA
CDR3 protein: CASSRGWGRAFF
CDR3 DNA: TGCGCCAGCAGTCGTGGTTGGGGGAGGGCTTTCTTT

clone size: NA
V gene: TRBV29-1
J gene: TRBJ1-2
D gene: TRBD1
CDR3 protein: CSVYFGTGDGYTF
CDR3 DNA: TGCAGCGTTTATTTCGGGACAGGGGATGGCTACACCTTC

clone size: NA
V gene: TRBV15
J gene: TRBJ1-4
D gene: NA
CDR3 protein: CATSRDPAGSEKLFF
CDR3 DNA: TGTGCCACCAGCAGAGACCCAGCGGGCAGTGAAAAACTGTTTTTT

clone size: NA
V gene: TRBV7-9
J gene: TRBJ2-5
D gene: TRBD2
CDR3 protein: CASSSFRLAGETQYF
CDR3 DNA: TGTGCCAGCAGCTCTTTTAGACTAGCGGGGGAGACCCAGTACTTC

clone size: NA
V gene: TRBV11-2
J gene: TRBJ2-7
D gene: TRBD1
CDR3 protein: CASSSQGQGFHEQYF
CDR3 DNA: TGTGCCAGCAGCTCACAAGGACAGGGGTTTCACGAGCAGTACTTC

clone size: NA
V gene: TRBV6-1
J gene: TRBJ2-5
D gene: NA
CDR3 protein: CASSEGYRQETQYF
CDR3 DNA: TGTGCCAGCAGTGAAGGGTACAGACAAGAGACCCAGTACTTC

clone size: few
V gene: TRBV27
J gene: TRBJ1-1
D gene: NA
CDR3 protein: CASSFLGAGNTEAFF
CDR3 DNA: TGTGCCAGCAGTTTCTTGGGAGCAGGGAACACTGAAGCTTTCTTT

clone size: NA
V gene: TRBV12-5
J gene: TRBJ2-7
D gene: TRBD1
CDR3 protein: CASGRRPGQGAYEQYF
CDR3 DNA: TGTGCTAGTGGGCGCCGCCCGGGACAGGGGGCCTACGAGCAGTACTTC

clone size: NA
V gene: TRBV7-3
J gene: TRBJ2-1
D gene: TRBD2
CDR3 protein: CASSLILAGEQFF
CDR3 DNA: TGTGCCAGCAGCTTAATACTAGCGGGGGAGCAGTTCTTC

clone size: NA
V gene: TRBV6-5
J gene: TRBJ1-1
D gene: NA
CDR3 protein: CASSYSSETNTEAFF
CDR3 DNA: TGTGCCAGCAGTTACTCTTCGGAGACCAACACTGAAGCTTTCTTT

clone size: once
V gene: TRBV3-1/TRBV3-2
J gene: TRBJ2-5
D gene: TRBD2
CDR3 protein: CASSHLLAGEGTQYF
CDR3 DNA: TGTGCCAGCAGCCACCTCCTAGCGGGGGAGGGGACCCAGTACTTC

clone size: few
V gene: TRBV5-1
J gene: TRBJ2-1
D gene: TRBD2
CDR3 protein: CASSVAGGRSLYEQFF
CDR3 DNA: TGCGCCAGCAGCGTAGCGGGGGGGCGTAGTCTCTATGAGCAGTTCTTC

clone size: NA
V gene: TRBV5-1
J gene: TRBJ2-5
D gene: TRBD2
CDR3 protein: CASSLEPTSGSGTQYF
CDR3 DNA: TGCGCCAGCAGCTTGGAGCCGACTAGCGGGTCTGGGACCCAGTACTTC

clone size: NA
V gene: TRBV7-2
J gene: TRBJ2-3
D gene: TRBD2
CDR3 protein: CASSLAGGIDTQYF
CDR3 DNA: TGTGCCAGCAGCTTAGCGGGGGGGATAGATACGCAGTATTTT

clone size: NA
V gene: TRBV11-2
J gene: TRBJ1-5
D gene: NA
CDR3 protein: CASSLDYRKPQHF
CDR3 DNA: TGTGCCAGCAGCTTAGATTACAGGAAACCCCAGCATTTT

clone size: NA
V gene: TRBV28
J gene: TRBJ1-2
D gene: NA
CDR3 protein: CASSTPLWGGGVRGYTF
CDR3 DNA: TGTGCCAGCAGTACACCACTCTGGGGGGGCGGAGTGAGGGGCTACACCTTC

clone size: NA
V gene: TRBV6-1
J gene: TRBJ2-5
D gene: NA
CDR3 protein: CASSEDWGGHQETQYF
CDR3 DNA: TGTGCCAGCAGTGAAGATTGGGGGGGGCACCAAGAGACCCAGTACTTC

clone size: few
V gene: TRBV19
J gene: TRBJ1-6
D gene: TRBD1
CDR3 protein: CASSTQGSSPLHF
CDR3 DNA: TGTGCCAGTAGTACACAGGGGTCATCACCCCTCCACTTT

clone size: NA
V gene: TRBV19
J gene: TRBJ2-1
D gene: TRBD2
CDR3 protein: CASSIGSGGAWYEQFF
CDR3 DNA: TGTGCCAGTAGTATAGGGAGCGGGGGGGCGTGGTATGAGCAGTTCTTC

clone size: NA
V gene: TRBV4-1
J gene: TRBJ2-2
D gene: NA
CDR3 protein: CASRQTPNTGELFF
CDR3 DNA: TGCGCCAGCAGACAAACTCCGAACACCGGGGAGCTGTTTTTT

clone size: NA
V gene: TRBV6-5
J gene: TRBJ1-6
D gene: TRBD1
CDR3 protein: CAVLRTGLNSPLHF
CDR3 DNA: TGTGCCGTGCTAAGGACAGGGCTCAATTCACCCCTCCACTTT

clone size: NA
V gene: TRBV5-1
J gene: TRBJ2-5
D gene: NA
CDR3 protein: CASSLEIPQETQYF
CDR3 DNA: TGCGCCAGCAGCTTAGAGATCCCCCAAGAGACCCAGTACTTC

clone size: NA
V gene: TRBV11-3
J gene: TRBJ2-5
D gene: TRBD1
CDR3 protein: CASSLGGQGETQYF
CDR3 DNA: TGTGCCAGCAGCTTAGGGGGACAGGGTGAGACCCAGTACTTC

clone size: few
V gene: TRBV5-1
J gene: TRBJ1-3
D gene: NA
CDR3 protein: CASSLAGDTIYF
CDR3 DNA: TGCGCCAGCAGCTTGGCCGGGGACACCATATATTTT

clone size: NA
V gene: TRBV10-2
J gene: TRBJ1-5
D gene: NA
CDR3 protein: CASSESDPGGQPQHF
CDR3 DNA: TGCGCCAGCAGTGAGTCAGACCCTGGCGGTCAGCCCCAGCATTTT

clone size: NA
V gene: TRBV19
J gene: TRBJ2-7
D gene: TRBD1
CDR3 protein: CASTPSWTGHEQYF
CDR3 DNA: TGTGCCAGTACCCCGTCGTGGACAGGCCATGAGCAGTACTTC